Described below is a single T cell receptor (beta chain) sequence and its context. The data originate from a study of T cell responses to AZD1222 COVID-19 vaccine. This table comes from immunoSEQ multiplex PCR, and its TCRdb copy is limited to in-frame clones, with some not included. The sample records roughly 97,000 clones, roughly 88% being singletons. The V gene's germline CDR1 is LNHDA and CDR2 SQIVND (reference sequence). The CDR3 is 15 amino acids. V lost 1 base to trimming and J lost 4 bases, with 13 bases between them. This sequence originates from an adult in good health. Here the sequenced sample was peripheral blood, taken on day 0 of AZD1222 vaccination. The J gene is TRBJ1-2, the V gene TRBV19, with D possibly being TRBD1 (6 bases). CDR3 DNA sequence: TGTGCCAGTAGTATAGTGCAGGGGCTGATCTATGGCTACACCTTC. Its translation: CASSIVQGLIYGYTF. The full variable domain, completed using reference TRBV19 and TRBJ1-2, is DGGITQSPKYLFRKEGQNVTLSCEQNLNHDAMYWYRQDPGQGLRLIYYSQIVNDFQKGDIAEGYSVSREKKESFPLTVTSAQKNPTAFYLCASSIVQGLIYGYTFGSGTRLTVV.